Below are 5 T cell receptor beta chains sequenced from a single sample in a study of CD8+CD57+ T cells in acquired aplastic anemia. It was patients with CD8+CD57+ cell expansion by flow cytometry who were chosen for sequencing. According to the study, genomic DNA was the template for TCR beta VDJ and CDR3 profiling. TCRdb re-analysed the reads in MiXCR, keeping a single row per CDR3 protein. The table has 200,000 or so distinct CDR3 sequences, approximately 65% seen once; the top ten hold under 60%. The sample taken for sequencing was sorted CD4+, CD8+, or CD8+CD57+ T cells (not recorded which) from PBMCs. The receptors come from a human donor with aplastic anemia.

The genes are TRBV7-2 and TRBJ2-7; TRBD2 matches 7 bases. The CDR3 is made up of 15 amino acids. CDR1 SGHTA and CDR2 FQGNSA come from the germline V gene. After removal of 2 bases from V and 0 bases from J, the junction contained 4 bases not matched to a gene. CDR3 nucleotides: TGTGCCAGCAGCTTAATGGGGGGGAGCTCCTACGAGCAGTACTTC. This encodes CASSLMGGSSYEQYF.

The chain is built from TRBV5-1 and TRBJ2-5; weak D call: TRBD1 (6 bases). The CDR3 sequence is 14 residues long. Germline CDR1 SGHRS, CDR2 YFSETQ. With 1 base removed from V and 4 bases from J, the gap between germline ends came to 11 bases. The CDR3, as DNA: TGCGCCAGCAGCTTGTGGGGCAGGGGAGAGACCCAGTACTTC. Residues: CASSLWGRGETQYF.

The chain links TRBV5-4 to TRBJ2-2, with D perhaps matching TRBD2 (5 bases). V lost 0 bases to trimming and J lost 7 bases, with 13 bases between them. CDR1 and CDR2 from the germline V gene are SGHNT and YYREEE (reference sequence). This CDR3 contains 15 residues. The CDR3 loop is CASSLAGDLGGELFF. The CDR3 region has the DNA TGTGCCAGCAGCTTGGCCGGGGATTTGGGCGGGGAGCTGTTTTTT.

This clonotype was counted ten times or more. CDR3 sequence: CSVEGGSKTDTQYF. The DNA for the CDR3 is TGCAGCGTTGAGGGTGGTAGCAAGACAGATACGCAGTATTTT. This chain links TRBV29-1 with TRBJ2-3; D is ambiguous. The germline CDR1 and CDR2 sequences are SQVTM and ANQGSEA. The CDR3 extends over 14 amino acids. V was trimmed by 3 bases and J by 3 bases, leaving 13 bases between them.

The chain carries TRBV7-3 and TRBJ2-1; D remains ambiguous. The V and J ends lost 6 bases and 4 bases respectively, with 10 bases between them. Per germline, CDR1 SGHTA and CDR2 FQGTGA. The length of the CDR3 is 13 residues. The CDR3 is CASSSHGYNEQFF. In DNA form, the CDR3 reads TGTGCCAGCAGTTCCCACGGATACAATGAGCAGTTCTTC.